This TCR beta chain appears in the sequencing data of a study of CD8+CD57+ T cells in acquired aplastic anemia. TCR beta VDJ and CDR3 were profiled, and genomic DNA was the template. From the reads, TCRdb called clonotypes with MiXCR, one entry per CDR3 protein. The data show some 290,000 distinct CDR3 sequences, with 45% to 65% seen just once and around 7.6% held by the top ten. This clonotype came up many times. V dropped 1 base and J dropped 5; count of bases not matched to a gene: 3. Per the germline V gene, CDR1 is SGHAT and CDR2 is FQNNGV. The CDR3 totals 14 residues. This receptor was obtained from a human donor with severe aplastic anemia or a healthy control (not recorded which). The rearrangement joins TRBV11-2 to TRBJ1-1; TRBD1 matches 8 bases. The sequenced sample consisted of sorted CD4+, CD8+, or CD8+CD57+ T cells (not recorded which) from PBMCs. This CDR3 is CASSLGTGRTEAFF. In DNA form, the CDR3 reads TGTGCCAGCAGCTTAGGGACAGGGAGGACTGAAGCTTTCTTT. Drawing the rest from reference TRBV11-2 and TRBJ1-1, the complete variable domain is EAGVAQSPRYKIIEKRQSVAFWCNPISGHATLYWYQQILGQGPKLLIQFQNNGVVDDSQLPKDRFSAERLKGVDSTLKIQPAKLEDSAVYLCASSLGTGRTEAFFGQGTRLTVV.